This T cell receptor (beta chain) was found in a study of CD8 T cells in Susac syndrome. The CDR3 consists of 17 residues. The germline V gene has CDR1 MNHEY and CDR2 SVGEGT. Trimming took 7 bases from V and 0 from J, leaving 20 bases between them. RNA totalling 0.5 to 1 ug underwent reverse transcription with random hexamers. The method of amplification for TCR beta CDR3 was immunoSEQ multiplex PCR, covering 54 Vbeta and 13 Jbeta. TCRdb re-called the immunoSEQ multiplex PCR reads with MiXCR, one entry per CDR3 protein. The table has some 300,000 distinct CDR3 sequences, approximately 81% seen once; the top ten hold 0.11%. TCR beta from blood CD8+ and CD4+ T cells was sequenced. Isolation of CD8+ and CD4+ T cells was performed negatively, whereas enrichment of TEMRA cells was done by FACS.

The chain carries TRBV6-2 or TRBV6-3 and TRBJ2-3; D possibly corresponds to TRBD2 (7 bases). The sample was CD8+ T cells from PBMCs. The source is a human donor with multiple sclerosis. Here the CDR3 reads CASISPMRGLSTDTQYF. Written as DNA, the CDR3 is TGTGCCAGCATTTCTCCGATGCGGGGGCTCAGCACAGATACGCAGTATTTT.